The rows below give T cell receptor beta chains drawn from one sample of a study of blood T cells in healthy people across ages. One entry per CDR3 protein, called by TCRdb with MiXCR from the 5' RACE reads. The table lists around 1,500,000 distinct CDR3 sequences, roughly 40% of them singletons, with approximately 7.9% in the top ten. Sequenced input: blood. Every receptor here comes from a woman aged 18-29 years in good health. CDR3s include the opening cysteine and the closing phenylalanine or tryptophan. D genes are given only for firm matches.

v_call	j_call	d_call	cdr3_aa
TRBV20-1	TRBJ2-4	TRBD1	CSAPQGVDIQYF
TRBV5-5	TRBJ2-7	NA	CASSFRDISYEQYF
TRBV6-1	TRBJ2-3	TRBD2	CASALAGVVADTQYF
TRBV19	TRBJ1-2	NA	CASTQNPGINYGYTF
TRBV5-1	TRBJ1-1	NA	CASSPGPTANTEAFF
TRBV29-1	TRBJ1-2	NA	CSFGNQGSLYGHTF
TRBV2	TRBJ1-5	NA	CASSDWGLRGAQPQHF
TRBV15	TRBJ2-5	NA	CATSFGGRQETQYF
TRBV12-3/TRBV12-4	TRBJ1-4	TRBD1	CASRTGQSNEKLFF
TRBV7-2	TRBJ2-1	NA	CASSLASATYNEQFF
TRBV10-3	TRBJ2-7	TRBD1	CAITTQGGYEQYF
TRBV20-1	TRBJ2-1	TRBD2	CSAPRGSWTSGVLYNEQFF
TRBV29-1	TRBJ2-5	NA	CSAKPKETQYF
TRBV6-2/TRBV6-3	TRBJ2-1	NA	CASRDQNYNEQFF
TRBV11-2	TRBJ2-7	TRBD1	CASSPGTAAYEQYF
TRBV5-5	TRBJ1-2	NA	CASSLFGSNYGYTF
TRBV6-1	TRBJ1-2	NA	CASNEAGVGYGYTF
TRBV3-1	TRBJ2-3	TRBD2	CASSPWGGVQDTQYF
TRBV4-1	TRBJ2-2	NA	CASSQGLGTNTGELFF
TRBV20-1	TRBJ2-5	NA	CSARWGVERYF
TRBV7-2	TRBJ1-3	NA	CASSPVGGLSGNTIYF
TRBV5-1	TRBJ2-2	TRBD1	CASTGGFNIGELFF
TRBV27	TRBJ2-3	NA	CASSYGYTPNADTQYF
TRBV29-1	TRBJ1-4	NA	CSMRTNEKLFF
TRBV5-1	TRBJ2-1	TRBD2	CASSSQTSGVGNEQFF
TRBV7-2	TRBJ2-3	NA	CASSLSKAPLPLSTDTQYF
TRBV15	TRBJ1-2	NA	CATSGPTDLFYGYTF
TRBV27	TRBJ2-3	NA	CASRPDWRDTQYF
TRBV12-3/TRBV12-4	TRBJ2-3	NA	CASSLGDSADTQYF
TRBV20-1	TRBJ2-1	TRBD2	CSARDTSGGAYEQFF
TRBV4-1	TRBJ1-5	NA	CASSPEGGGQPQHF
TRBV11-2	TRBJ2-1	TRBD1	CASSLGTGNYNEQFF
TRBV4-1	TRBJ2-3	TRBD2	CASSQEWRGVEDTQYF
TRBV2	TRBJ2-1	TRBD2	CASSAGTSYLNEQFF
TRBV20-1	TRBJ2-3	TRBD2	CSAIEREVGGDTQYF
TRBV2	TRBJ2-3	TRBD2	CASRRWSGNADTQYF
TRBV7-9	NA	NA	CASSFSRGSNYEQYF
TRBV12-3/TRBV12-4	TRBJ2-2	TRBD2	CASSPSGGEFGELFF
TRBV7-2	TRBJ1-2	TRBD1	CASSFDRGLGGYTF
TRBV3-1	TRBJ2-5	NA	CASSRMGTGQETQYF
TRBV20-1	NA	TRBD2	CSARPKRDPYEQYF
TRBV15	TRBJ1-3	NA	CATSRGENTIYF
TRBV5-1	TRBJ2-1	NA	CASSTRRGASADEQFF
TRBV20-1	TRBJ2-7	NA	CSAREPPAYEQYF
TRBV5-8	TRBJ1-2	TRBD1	CASSSTGTGDYGYTF
TRBV15	TRBJ2-3	TRBD2	CATSPAPFLDLLAESRDTQYF
TRBV6-5	TRBJ1-6	NA	CASSYSDSSGSPLHF
TRBV2	TRBJ2-5	NA	CASSEGEVQETQYF
TRBV12-3/TRBV12-4	TRBJ2-7	NA	CATAYFGGSSYEQYF
TRBV14	NA	TRBD1	CASSQPRDRGRTSSYNEQYF
TRBV2	TRBJ2-1	NA	CASSLRDQQFF
TRBV7-2	TRBJ1-2	NA	CASSLGGVGDYTF
TRBV20-1	TRBJ1-1	TRBD1	CSVGTVQSMNTEAFF
TRBV18	TRBJ2-7	TRBD2	CASSPVWASGGTYEQYF
TRBV3-1	TRBJ2-7	NA	CASSQDPHDRGSEQYF
TRBV21-1	TRBJ2-3	NA	CASRGGLGTDTQYF
TRBV9	TRBJ2-3	NA	CASGRNTDSTDTQYF
TRBV5-1	TRBJ1-1	TRBD1	CASSLTAGTGAANTEAFF
TRBV2	TRBJ1-2	NA	CASSSRVVQGGYTF
TRBV4-2	TRBJ2-1	TRBD2	CASSDGLAGVNEQFF